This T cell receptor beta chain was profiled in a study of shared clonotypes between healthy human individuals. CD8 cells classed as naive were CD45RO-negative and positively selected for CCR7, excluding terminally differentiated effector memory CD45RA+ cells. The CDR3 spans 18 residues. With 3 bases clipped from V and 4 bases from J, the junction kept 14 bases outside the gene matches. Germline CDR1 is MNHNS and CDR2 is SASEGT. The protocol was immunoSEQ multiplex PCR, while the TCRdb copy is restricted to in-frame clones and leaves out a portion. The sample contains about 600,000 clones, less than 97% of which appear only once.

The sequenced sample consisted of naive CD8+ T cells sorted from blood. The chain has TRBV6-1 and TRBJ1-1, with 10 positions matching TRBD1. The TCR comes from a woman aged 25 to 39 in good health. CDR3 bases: TGTGCCAGCAGTGAGGAGGGTTGGGACAGGGGTAGAATCACTGAAGCTTTCTTT. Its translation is CASSEEGWDRGRITEAFF.